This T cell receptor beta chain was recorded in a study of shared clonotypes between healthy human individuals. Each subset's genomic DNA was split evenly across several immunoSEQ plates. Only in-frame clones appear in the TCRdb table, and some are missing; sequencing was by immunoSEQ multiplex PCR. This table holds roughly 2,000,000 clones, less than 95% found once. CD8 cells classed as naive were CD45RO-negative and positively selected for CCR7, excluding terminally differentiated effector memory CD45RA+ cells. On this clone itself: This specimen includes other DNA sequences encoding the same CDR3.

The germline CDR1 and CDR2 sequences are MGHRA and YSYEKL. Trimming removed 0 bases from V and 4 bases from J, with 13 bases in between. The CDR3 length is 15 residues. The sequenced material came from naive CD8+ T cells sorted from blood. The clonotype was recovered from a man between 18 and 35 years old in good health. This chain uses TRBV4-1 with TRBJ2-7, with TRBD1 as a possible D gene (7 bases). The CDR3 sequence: CASSQESRGTYEQYF. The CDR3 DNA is TGCGCCAGCAGCCAAGAGTCCAGGGGGACTTACGAGCAGTACTTC.